The 10 T cell receptor beta chains given below trace back to one sample, sequenced in a study of cytomegalovirus exposure and HLA in healthy donors. The PCR employed 60 Vbeta primers together with 13 Jbeta primers. Measured with immunoSEQ multiplex PCR; TCRdb has only the in-frame clones, and not every one. This table has more than 75,000 clones, almost 85% appearing once. The sample comprised PBMCs. The receptors stem from a woman younger than 30 in good health and CMV-seropositive.

The rearrangement joins TRBV10-2 to TRBJ2-1; TRBD1 agrees at 8 bases. From germline, CDR1 is WSHSY and CDR2 SAAADI. The CDR3 has 13 amino acids. V dropped 6 bases and J dropped 6; count of bases not matched to a gene: 4. The CDR3 DNA follows: TGCGCCAGCAGCTCGGACAGGGTCAATGAGCAGTTCTTC. Protein: CASSSDRVNEQFF.

The chain's CDR3 is CASNRGAQNTEAFF. The CDR3 region has the DNA TGTGCCAGCAACAGGGGGGCCCAAAACACTGAAGCTTTCTTT. V usage is TRBV6-5 and J usage is TRBJ1-1, with 8 bases identical to TRBD1. The CDR3 has 14 residues. V was clipped by 7 bases and J by 2 bases; unmatched bases: 6. Per the germline V gene, CDR1 is MNHEY and CDR2 is SVGAGI.

This clone was seen only a few times. This chain uses TRBV29-1 with TRBJ1-1, with D hard to call. The germline V gene has CDR1 SQVTM and CDR2 ANQGSEA. V was cut by 4 bases and J by 1 base, with 7 bases left in between. CDR3 length: 12 amino acids. The CDR3 reads CSVVGQNTEAFF. In DNA, the CDR3 is TGCAGCGTTGTTGGCCAGAACACTGAAGCTTTCTTT.

This clone occurred once. This chain connects TRBV28 to TRBJ1-2; D gene ambiguous. CDR3 length: 12 residues. Trimming cost V 2 bases and J 4 bases, with 5 bases left between them. CDR1 and CDR2 from the germline V gene are MDHEN and SYDVKM. The CDR3 region has the DNA TGTGCCAGCAGTTTACAGCGCTATGGCTACACCTTC. Encoded protein: CASSLQRYGYTF.

This chain links TRBV7-9 with TRBJ1-1, with unresolved D. Germline V lookup: CDR1 SEHNR, CDR2 FQNEAQ (reference sequence). The CDR3 totals 13 residues. The V end was cut by 10 bases, the J end by 0 bases, with 12 bases between. CDR3 sequence reads: CATQTPMNTEAFF. DNA for the CDR3: TGTGCCACTCAGACACCCATGAACACTGAAGCTTTCTTT.

V gene TRBV5-1 combines with J gene TRBJ2-5, with D perhaps TRBD2 (5 bases). The length of the CDR3 is 19 residues. The V gene lost 1 base and the J gene lost 3 bases, with 25 bases spanning the gap. Germline V gene sequence: CDR1 SGHRS, CDR2 YFSETQ. The CDR3 loop is CASSLRLGFSFREEETQYF. In nucleotides, the CDR3 is TGCGCCAGCAGCTTGAGGTTAGGGTTCTCGTTCCGGGAAGAAGAGACCCAGTACTTC. Variable domain in full (rest from reference TRBV5-1 and TRBJ2-5): KAGVTQTPRYLIKTRGQQVTLSCSPISGHRSVSWYQQTPGQGLQFLFEYFSETQRNKGNFPGRFSGRQFSNSRSEMNVSTLELGDSALYLCASSLRLGFSFREEETQYFGPGTRLLVL.

Notes on this clone: A junction boundary mismatches the germline segment, possibly from a read error. The chain employs TRBV7-9 and TRBJ1-2, with TRBD1 matching over 8 bases. Germline CDR1 is SEHNR and CDR2 is FQNEAQ (reference sequence). The CDR3 totals 14 residues. The CDR3 sequence is CASSRGQANYGYAF. The CDR3, as DNA: TGTGCCAGCAGCCGGGGACAGGCGAACTATGGCTACGCCTTC.

V is TRBV30 and J is TRBJ2-5; D is unclear. The CDR3 consists of 10 residues. Trimming removed 2 bases from V and 5 bases from J, with 3 bases in between. CDR1 and CDR2 (germline): GTSNPN, SVGIG (reference sequence). CDR3 protein: CAWSRETQYF. In nucleotides, the CDR3 is TGTGCCTGGAGTCGGGAGACCCAGTACTTC.

The chain combines TRBV5-1 with TRBJ2-5, with 7 positions matching TRBD2. This CDR3 is 17 amino acids long. J lost 4 bases, V lost 6 bases, and 18 bases had no gene match. Germline CDR1 is SGHRS and CDR2 is YFSETQ. DNA for the CDR3: TGCGCCAGCACCCTTATGGGGTCCCCAGGGACTACAGAGACCCAGTACTTC. Its protein is CASTLMGSPGTTETQYF.

This clone was counted between two and nine times. This rearrangement joins TRBV27 to TRBJ2-2, with D unresolved. The V and J ends lost 3 bases and 1 base respectively, with 6 bases between them. From germline, CDR1 is MNHEY and CDR2 SMNVEV (reference sequence). The CDR3 has 14 amino acids. CDR3 in amino acids: CASSFSMNTGELFF. The CDR3 DNA reads TGTGCCAGCAGTTTTTCCATGAACACCGGGGAGCTGTTTTTT.